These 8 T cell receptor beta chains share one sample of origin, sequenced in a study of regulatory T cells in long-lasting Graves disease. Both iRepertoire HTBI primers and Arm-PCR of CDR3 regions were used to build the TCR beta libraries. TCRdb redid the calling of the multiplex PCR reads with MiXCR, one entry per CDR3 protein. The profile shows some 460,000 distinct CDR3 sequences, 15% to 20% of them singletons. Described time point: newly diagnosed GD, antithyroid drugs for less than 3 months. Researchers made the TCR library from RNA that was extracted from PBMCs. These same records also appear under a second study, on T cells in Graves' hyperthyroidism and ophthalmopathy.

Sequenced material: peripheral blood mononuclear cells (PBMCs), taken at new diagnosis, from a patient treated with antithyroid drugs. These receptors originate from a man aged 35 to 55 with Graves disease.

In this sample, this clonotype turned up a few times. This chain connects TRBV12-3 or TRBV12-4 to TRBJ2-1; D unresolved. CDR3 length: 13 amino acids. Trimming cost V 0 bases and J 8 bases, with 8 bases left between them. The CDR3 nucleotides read TGTGCCAGCAGTTTAGCGCTCGGAGATGAGCAGTTCTTC. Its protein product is CASSLALGDEQFF.

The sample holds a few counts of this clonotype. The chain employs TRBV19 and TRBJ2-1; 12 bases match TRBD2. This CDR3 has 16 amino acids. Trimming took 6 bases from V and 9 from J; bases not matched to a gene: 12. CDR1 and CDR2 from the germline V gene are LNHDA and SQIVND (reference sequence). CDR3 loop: CASRGTGLAGSGEQFF. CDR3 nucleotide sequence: TGTGCCAGTAGGGGGACAGGACTAGCGGGATCGGGTGAGCAGTTCTTC.

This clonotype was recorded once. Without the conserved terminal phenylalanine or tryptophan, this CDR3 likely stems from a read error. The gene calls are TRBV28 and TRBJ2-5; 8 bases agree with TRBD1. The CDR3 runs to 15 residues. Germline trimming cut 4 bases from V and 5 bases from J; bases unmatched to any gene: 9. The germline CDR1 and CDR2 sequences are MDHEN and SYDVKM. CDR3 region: CASSSRDRGGETQYS. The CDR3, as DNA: TGTGCCAGCAGTTCGCGAGACAGGGGTGGGGAGACCCAGTACTCC.

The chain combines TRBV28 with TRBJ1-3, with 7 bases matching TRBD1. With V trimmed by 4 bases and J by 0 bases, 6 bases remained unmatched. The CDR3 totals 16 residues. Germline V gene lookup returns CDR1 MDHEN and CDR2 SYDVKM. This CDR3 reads CASSWDSRFSGNTIYF. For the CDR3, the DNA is TGTGCCAGCAGTTGGGACAGTCGCTTCTCTGGAAACACCATATATTTT.

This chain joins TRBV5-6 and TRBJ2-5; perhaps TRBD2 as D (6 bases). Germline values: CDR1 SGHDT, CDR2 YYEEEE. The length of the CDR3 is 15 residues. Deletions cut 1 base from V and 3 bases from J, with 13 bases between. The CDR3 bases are TGTGCCAGCAGCTTGACGGGGGACTTGGAAGAGACCCAGTACTTC. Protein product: CASSLTGDLEETQYF.

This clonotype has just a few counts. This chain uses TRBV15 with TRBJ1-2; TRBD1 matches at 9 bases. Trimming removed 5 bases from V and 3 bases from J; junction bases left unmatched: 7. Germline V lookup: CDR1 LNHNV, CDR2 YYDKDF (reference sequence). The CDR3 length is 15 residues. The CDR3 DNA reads TGTGCCACCAGCGGAAGGGGACAGGGCTACTATGGCTACACCTTC. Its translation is CATSGRGQGYYGYTF.

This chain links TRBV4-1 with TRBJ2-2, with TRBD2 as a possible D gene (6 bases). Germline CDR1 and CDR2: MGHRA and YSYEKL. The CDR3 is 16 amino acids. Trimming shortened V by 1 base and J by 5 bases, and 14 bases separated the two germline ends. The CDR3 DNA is TGCGCCAGCAGCCAAGGGGGAGGATGGGAAACCGGGGAGCTGTTTTTT. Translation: CASSQGGGWETGELFF.

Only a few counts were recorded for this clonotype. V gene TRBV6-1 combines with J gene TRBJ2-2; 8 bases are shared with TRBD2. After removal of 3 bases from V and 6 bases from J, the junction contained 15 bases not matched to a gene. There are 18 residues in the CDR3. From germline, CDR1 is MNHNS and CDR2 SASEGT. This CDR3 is CASSEQIGTRPNPGELFF. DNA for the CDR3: TGTGCCAGCAGTGAGCAAATCGGGACTAGACCTAACCCCGGGGAGCTGTTTTTT.